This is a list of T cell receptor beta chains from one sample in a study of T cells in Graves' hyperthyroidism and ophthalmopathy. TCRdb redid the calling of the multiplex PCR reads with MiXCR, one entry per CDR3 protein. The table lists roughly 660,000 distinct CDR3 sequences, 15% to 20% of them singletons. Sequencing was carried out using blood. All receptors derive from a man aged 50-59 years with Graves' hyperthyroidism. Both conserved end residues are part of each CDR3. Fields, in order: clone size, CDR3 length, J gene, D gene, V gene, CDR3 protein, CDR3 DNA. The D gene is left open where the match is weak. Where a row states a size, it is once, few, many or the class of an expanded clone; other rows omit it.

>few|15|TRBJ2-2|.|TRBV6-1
CASSPRLTNTGELFF
TGTGCCAGCAGTCCCCGACTCACGAACACCGGGGAGCTGTTTTTT
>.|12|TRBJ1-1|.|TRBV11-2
CASSLVGGLAFF
TGTGCCAGCAGCTTAGTAGGGGGATTGGCTTTCTTT
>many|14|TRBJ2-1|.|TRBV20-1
CSAREGAGPNEQFF
TGCAGTGCTAGAGAGGGAGCGGGCCCCAATGAGCAGTTCTTC
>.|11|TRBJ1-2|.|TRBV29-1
CSVSTRAGYTF
TGCAGCGTCTCGACTCGAGCGGGCTACACCTTC
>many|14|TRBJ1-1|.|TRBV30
CAWSLGWGNTEAFF
TGTGCCTGGAGTTTGGGGTGGGGGAACACTGAAGCTTTCTTT
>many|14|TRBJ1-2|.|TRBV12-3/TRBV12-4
CASSLRRANYGYTF
TGTGCCAGCAGTTTACGGCGGGCTAACTATGGCTACACCTTC
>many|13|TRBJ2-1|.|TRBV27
CASTRTAQDEQFF
TGTGCCAGCACCAGGACAGCTCAGGATGAGCAGTTCTTC
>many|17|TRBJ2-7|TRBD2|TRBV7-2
CASSPSGTSGWSYEQYF
TGTGCCAGCAGCCCGTCCGGGACTAGCGGGTGGTCCTACGAGCAGTACTTC
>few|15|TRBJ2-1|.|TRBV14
CASSHIGGGYNEQFF
TGTGCCAGCAGCCATATAGGGGGTGGCTACAATGAGCAGTTCTTC
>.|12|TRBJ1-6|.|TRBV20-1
CSATGPARPLHF
TGCAGTGCTACCGGACCCGCCCGGCCCCTCCACTTT
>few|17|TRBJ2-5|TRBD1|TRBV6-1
CASTKGRQGGIQETQYF
TGTGCCAGCACCAAAGGGCGACAGGGCGGAATCCAAGAGACCCAGTACTTC
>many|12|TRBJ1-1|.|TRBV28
CASSFLHTEAFF
TGTGCCAGCAGTTTTTTGCACACTGAAGCTTTCTTT
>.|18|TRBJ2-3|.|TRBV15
CATSGGTGRSLGTDTQYF
TGTGCCACCAGCGGGGGTACCGGGAGAAGTCTGGGCACAGATACGCAGTATTTT